A single sample is the source of the 18 T cell receptor beta chains below, sequenced in a study of CD8+ T cells in alopecia areata. A panel of CD4, CD8alpha, NKG2D, NKG2ACE and other markers served to sort pooled cutaneous lymph node cells. It was cDNA, reverse transcribed from extracted RNA, that served as the sequencing template. Data came from immunoSEQ multiplex PCR; TCRdb stores just in-frame clones and leaves some out. The record shows about 270,000 clones for this sample, with no singletons present. The sequenced sample consisted of CD4+ T cells sorted from a lymph node. The origin of the receptors is a C3H/HeJ mouse with alopecia areata. For this strain, the MHC haplotype corresponds to H2-k.

A remark on this clone: A much larger clone is a single base away; this may be a read error. Here the gene names and germline are mouse. The sequence runs out 4 residues before the end of the CDR3; the remainder is reconstructed from the germline J gene. The chain combines TRBV13-3 with TRBJ2-7; TRBD1 might be the D (5 bases). The CDR3 runs 12 residues. Trimming pared 3 bases from V and 3 bases from J, leaving 7 bases between. The V gene's germline CDR1 is NNHDY and CDR2 SYVADS. CDR3 sequence reads: CASSVDSYEQYF. CDR3 bases read: TGTGCCAGCAGTGTTGACAGCTAT.

As regards this clone: Each gene name is a mouse one. The read gets to within 4 residues of the CDR3 end, and the germline J gene fills in the rest. This chain joins TRBV13-1 and TRBJ2-1; TRBD1 matches at 9 bases. This CDR3 spans 15 amino acids. Trimming cost V 3 bases and J 3 bases; bases outside gene matches: 4. Germline-derived CDR1 and CDR2 are NSHNY and SYGAGN. CDR3 region: CASSGQGGGYAEQFF. Incomplete CDR3 DNA: TGTGCCAGCAGTGGACAGGGGGGGGGCTATGCT.

This clone came up a few times. The gene symbols are mouse symbols. The sequenced fragment ends 4 residues before the CDR3 boundary, so the rest is inferred from the germline J gene. The chain uses TRBV1 and TRBJ2-7, with 9 nucleotides matching TRBD2. Germline assignment: CDR1 NSQYPW and CDR2 LRSPGD (reference sequence). The CDR3 totals 15 residues. Trimming cost V 1 base and J 0 bases; bases outside gene matches: 1. Here the CDR3 reads CTCSAAGGDSYEQYF. CDR3 DNA (partial): TGCACCTGCAGTGCAGCTGGGGGGGACTCCTAT.

A note on this clone: The gene names given are mouse names. The CDR3 end falls 4 residues outside the read, so it is completed with the germline J gene. J is TRBJ2-1 and V is TRBV1; D uncertain. The CDR3 extends over 14 amino acids. V lost 0 bases and J 3 bases, leaving 6 bases between the germline ends. Germline V lookup: CDR1 NSQYPW, CDR2 LRSPGD (reference sequence). Partial CDR3 DNA: TGCACCTGCAGTGCAGAACACAGCTATGCT. It encodes CTCSAEHSYA. The full CDR3 protein is CTCSAEHSYAEQFF.

Worth noting for this clone: Here the gene names and germline are mouse. The read halts 4 residues ahead of the CDR3 end, with the missing end drawn from the germline J gene. Distinct nucleotide sequences in the sample also encode this CDR3. This chain uses TRBV13-1 with TRBJ2-3; 11 bases are shared with TRBD2. V shed 5 bases, J shed 0 bases, and the junction held 5 bases outside the gene matches. The CDR3 extends over 16 amino acids. Germline CDR1 is NSHNY and CDR2 is SYGAGN. CDR3 DNA (partial): TGTGCCAGCAGCCCCGGGACTGGGGGTAGTGCAGAA. As protein: CASSPGTGGSAE. The whole CDR3 region reads CASSPGTGGSAETLYF.

This clone has a handful of counts. Gene names are mouse gene names. The CDR3 end lies 4 residues beyond the end of the read and is filled in from the germline J gene. The chain employs TRBV1 and TRBJ2-1; 10 bases are a match to TRBD2. The CDR3 has 14 amino acids. The V segment lost 5 bases and the J segment 4 bases; nucleotides outside the gene matches: 2. The V gene's germline CDR1 is NSQYPW and CDR2 LRSPGD (reference sequence). This CDR3 reads CTCSSGGAYAEQFF. The part of the CDR3 DNA that was read is TGCACCTGCAGTTCTGGGGGGGCGTATGCT.

Note on this clone: Gene names denote mouse genes. The read stops 3 residues short of the end of the CDR3; the missing end is completed from the germline J gene. Distinct nucleotide sequences in the sample also encode this CDR3. V usage is TRBV19 and J usage is TRBJ1-6, with TRBD1 as a possible D gene (6 bases). TRBJ1-6 qualifies as an ORF whose function is uncertain. The germline V and J ends were trimmed by 1 base and 4 bases, with 9 bases remaining between them. CDR3 length: 15 amino acids. CDR1 and CDR2 from the germline V gene are FNHDT and SITEND (reference sequence). CDR3 sequence: CASSITGQYNSPLYF. CDR3 DNA, as far as it was read: TGTGCCAGCAGTATAACGGGACAATATAATTCGCCC.

A remark on this clone: Germline and genes: mouse. The CDR3 goes on 3 residues after the read ends, and that part is filled in from the germline J gene. This sequence joins TRBV13-3 and TRBJ1-6, with D possibly matching TRBD1 (6 bases). TRBJ1-6 belongs to the ORF category, with a function that is uncertain. Germline V CDR1 and CDR2: NNHDY, SYVADS. The CDR3 is 16 amino acids. Trimming removed 0 bases at V and 8 bases at J, with 15 bases between. The covered CDR3 bases are TGTGCCAGCAGTGATGCAAGGCAGGGGCGGGATTCGCCC. Translating gives CASSDARQGRDSP. The whole CDR3 is CASSDARQGRDSPLYF.

This clone was observed a handful of times. Gene names and germline refer to mouse. Sequencing ends 4 residues short of the CDR3 end; the germline J gene provides the rest. The same CDR3 can be traced to other DNA sequences in this sample. The chain is built from TRBV19 and TRBJ1-1; 8 bases agree with TRBD1. The CDR3 is made up of 15 amino acids. Germline V CDR1 and CDR2: FNHDT, SITEND (reference sequence). The ends lost 0 bases at V and 1 base at J; junction bases unmatched: 2. The part of the CDR3 DNA that was read is TGTGCCAGCAGTATAGTGGGGACAGGGAACACA. Protein sequence: CASSIVGTGNT. The full-length CDR3 reads as CASSIVGTGNTEVFF.

A note on this clone: Gene names are the mouse ones. The read finishes 4 residues shy of the CDR3 end, and the germline J gene is used to complete it. This sequence joins TRBV14 and TRBJ1-2; 7 bases line up with TRBD1. The CDR3 is made up of 14 amino acids. Per the germline V gene, CDR1 is SGHDT and CDR2 is FRDEAV. V was clipped by 5 bases and J by 1 base; unmatched bases: 5. The CDR3 region is CASSRDRQNSDYTF. CDR3 bases read: TGTGCCAGCAGCCGGGACAGACAAAACTCC. The full variable domain, in which reference TRBV14 and TRBJ1-2 provide the parts outside the CDR3, is EAGVTQSPRYAVLQEGQAVSFWCDPISGHDTLYWYQQPRDQGPQLLVYFRDEAVIDNSQLPSDRFSAVRPKGTNSTLKIQSAKQGDTATYLCASSRDRQNSDYTFGSGTRLLVI.

This clone was seen many times. The genes and germline here are from mouse. The CDR3 goes on 4 residues after the read ends, and that part is filled in from the germline J gene. The chain carries TRBV17 and TRBJ2-1; TRBD1 aligns across 7 bases. Germline assignment: CDR1 MNHDT and CDR2 YYDKIL. Trimming cost V 6 bases and J 3 bases; bases outside gene matches: 5. The CDR3 is 14 residues long. The CDR3: CASSPTGPYAEQFF. The covered CDR3 bases are TGTGCTAGCAGCCCGACAGGGCCCTATGCT.

Points on this clone: Each gene name is a mouse one. The read gets to within 4 residues of the CDR3 end, and the germline J gene fills in the rest. The chain links TRBV13-1 to TRBJ2-5; weak D call: TRBD1 (6 bases). Germline V gene data show CDR1 as NSHNY and CDR2 as SYGAGN. The CDR3 covers 13 residues. CDR3 DNA, as far as it was read: TGTGCCAGCAGTGGGACAGTCGGAGAC. It translates to CASSGTVGD. The whole CDR3 reads CASSGTVGDTQYF.

Worth noting for this clone: The gene names here belong to mouse. The missing CDR3 end, 4 residues past where the read stops, is filled in from the germline J gene. The same CDR3 arises from other DNA sequences in this sample as well. The V call is TRBV19, the J call TRBJ2-3; weak D call: TRBD1 (6 bases). V was cut by 4 bases and J by 3 bases, with 9 bases left in between. The CDR3 has 13 amino acids. In germline, CDR1 is FNHDT, CDR2 SITEND (reference sequence). Partial CDR3 DNA: TGTGCCAGCAGTCCTCAGGGGGCAGAA. Its protein product is CASSPQGAE. The whole CDR3 is CASSPQGAETLYF.

This clone appeared a few times. The germline and genes are mouse ones. The CDR3 is cut off 4 residues early in the read; its end comes from the germline J gene. The chain carries TRBV29 and TRBJ2-1; perhaps TRBD1 as D (5 bases). CDR3 length: 15 amino acids. Germline V gene sequence: CDR1 MSHET, CDR2 SYDVDS. The V end lost 4 bases, the J end lost 1 base, and 11 bases lay between the germline ends. This CDR3 is CASSSPKGNYAEQFF. CDR3 bases read: TGTGCTAGCAGTTCCCCCAAGGGGAACTATGCT. The variable domain in full, completed from reference TRBV29 and TRBJ2-1, reads DMKVTQMPRYLIKRMGENVLLECGQDMSHETMYWYRQDPGLGLQLIYISYDVDSNSEGDIPKGYRVSRKKREHFSLILDSAKTNQTSVYFCASSSPKGNYAEQFFGPGTRLTVL.

Turning to this clone: Genes here carry mouse names. The read terminates 4 residues ahead of where the CDR3 ends, so the germline J gene completes it. The J gene is TRBJ2-7, the V gene TRBV31; D possibly corresponds to TRBD1 (5 bases). This CDR3 is 14 amino acids long. Germline CDR1 reads GKSSPN; CDR2 reads SITVG. V was pared by 0 bases and J by 0 bases, with 9 bases between. The CDR3 bases that were read are TGTGCCTGGAGTCTTGGACAAAGCTCCTAT. Translating it yields CAWSLGQSSY. The complete CDR3 protein is CAWSLGQSSYEQYF.

The sample holds a few counts of this clone. Gene names denote mouse genes. The observed sequence ends 4 residues before the CDR3 terminus, with the missing tail filled in from the germline J gene. The chain employs TRBV5 and TRBJ2-1; D perhaps matches TRBD2 (6 bases). Trimming took off 1 base at V and 2 bases at J, with 6 bases between the two ends. Germline V lookup: CDR1 LGHNA, CDR2 YNLKQL (reference sequence). The CDR3 runs to 14 residues. CDR3: CASSQGLDYAEQFF. The sequenced part of the CDR3 DNA is TGTGCCAGCAGCCAAGGACTGGACTATGCT.

This clone was observed a few times. Mouse gene names and germline throughout. The CDR3 goes on 4 residues after the read ends, and that part is filled in from the germline J gene. The V gene is TRBV1, the J gene TRBJ1-2, with D possibly matching TRBD1 (5 bases). In germline, CDR1 is NSQYPW, CDR2 LRSPGD (reference sequence). Between the trimmed V and J ends, which lost 2 bases and 4 bases, there was a span of 8 bases. The CDR3 loop spans 13 amino acids. This CDR3 is CTCSALRVSDYTF. CDR3 bases read: TGCACCTGCAGTGCACTCAGGGTCTCC.

In this sample, this clone turned up a few times. Genes and germline are mouse. The read comes to an end 4 residues before the CDR3 does, leaving the germline J gene to fill in the end. Other DNA sequences of this sample code for an identical CDR3. J is TRBJ2-7 and V is TRBV1; TRBD1 aligns across 12 bases. The CDR3 sequence is 15 residues long. The germline gives CDR1 NSQYPW, CDR2 LRSPGD (reference sequence). The CDR3 reads CTCSAEGTGGDEQYF. CDR3 DNA, as far as it was read: TGCACCTGCAGTGCAGAGGGGACAGGGGGCGAT.